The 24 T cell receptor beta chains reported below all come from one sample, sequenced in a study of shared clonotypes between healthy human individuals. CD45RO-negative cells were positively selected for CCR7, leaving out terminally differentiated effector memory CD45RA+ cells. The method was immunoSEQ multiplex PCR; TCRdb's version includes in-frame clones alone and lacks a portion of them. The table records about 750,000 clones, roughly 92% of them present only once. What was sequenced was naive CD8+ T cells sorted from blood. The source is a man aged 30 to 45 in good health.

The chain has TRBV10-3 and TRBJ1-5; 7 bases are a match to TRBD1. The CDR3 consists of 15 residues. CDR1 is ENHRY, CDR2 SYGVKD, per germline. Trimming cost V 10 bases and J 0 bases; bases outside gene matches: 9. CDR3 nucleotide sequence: TGTGCCACAGGGACAGCCGATTATAGCAATCAGCCCCAGCATTTT. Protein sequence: CATGTADYSNQPQHF.

The CDR3 sequence: CASSLTRLANEQFF. Written as DNA, the CDR3 is TGTGCCAGCAGCTTAACGCGGCTAGCTAATGAGCAGTTCTTC. The rearrangement uses TRBV7-3 and TRBJ2-1, with D tentatively TRBD2 (5 bases). CDR3 length: 14 amino acids. Per germline, CDR1 SGHTA and CDR2 FQGTGA. V was shortened by 0 bases and J by 7 bases, with 10 bases between the two germline ends.

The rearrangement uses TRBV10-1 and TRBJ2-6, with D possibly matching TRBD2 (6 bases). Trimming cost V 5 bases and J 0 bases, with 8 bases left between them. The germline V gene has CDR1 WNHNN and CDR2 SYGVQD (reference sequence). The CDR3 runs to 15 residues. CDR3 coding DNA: TGCGCCAGCAGTCGCGGGACCTCTGGGGCCAACGTCCTGACTTTC. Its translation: CASSRGTSGANVLTF.

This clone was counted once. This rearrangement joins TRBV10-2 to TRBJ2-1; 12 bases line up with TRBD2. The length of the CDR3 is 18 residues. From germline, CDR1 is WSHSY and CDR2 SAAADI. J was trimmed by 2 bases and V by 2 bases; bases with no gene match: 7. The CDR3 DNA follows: TGCGCCAGCAGTGAGGGACTAGCGGGAAGCATCCCCTACAATGAGCAGTTCTTC. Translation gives CASSEGLAGSIPYNEQFF.

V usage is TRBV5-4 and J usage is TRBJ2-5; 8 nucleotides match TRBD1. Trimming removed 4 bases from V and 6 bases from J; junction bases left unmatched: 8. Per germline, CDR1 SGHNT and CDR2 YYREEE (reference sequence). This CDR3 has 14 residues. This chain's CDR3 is CASSDVQGGKTQYF. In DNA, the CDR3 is TGTGCCAGCAGCGATGTACAGGGGGGAAAGACCCAGTACTTC.

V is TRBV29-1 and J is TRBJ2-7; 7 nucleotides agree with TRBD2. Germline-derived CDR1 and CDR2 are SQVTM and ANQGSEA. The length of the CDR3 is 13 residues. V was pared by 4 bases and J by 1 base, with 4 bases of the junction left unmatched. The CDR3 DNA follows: TGCAGCGTTGCTGGGGGGGGATCCTACGAGCAGTACTTC. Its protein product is CSVAGGGSYEQYF.

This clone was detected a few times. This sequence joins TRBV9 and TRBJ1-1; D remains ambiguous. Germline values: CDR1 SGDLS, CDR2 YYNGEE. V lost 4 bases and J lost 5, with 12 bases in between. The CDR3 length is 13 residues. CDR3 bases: TGTGCCAGCAGCCCAGAAGGGAGGACTGAAGCTTTCTTT. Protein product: CASSPEGRTEAFF.

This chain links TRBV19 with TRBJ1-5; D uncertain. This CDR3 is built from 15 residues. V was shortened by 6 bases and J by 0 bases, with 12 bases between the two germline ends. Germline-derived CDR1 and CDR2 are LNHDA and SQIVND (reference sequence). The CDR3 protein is CASSPEGYSNQPQHF. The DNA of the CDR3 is TGTGCCAGTAGCCCAGAGGGCTATAGCAATCAGCCCCAGCATTTT. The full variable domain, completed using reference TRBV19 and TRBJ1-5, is DGGITQSPKYLFRKEGQNVTLSCEQNLNHDAMYWYRQDPGQGLRLIYYSQIVNDFQKGDIAEGYSVSREKKESFPLTVTSAQKNPTAFYLCASSPEGYSNQPQHFGDGTRLSIL.

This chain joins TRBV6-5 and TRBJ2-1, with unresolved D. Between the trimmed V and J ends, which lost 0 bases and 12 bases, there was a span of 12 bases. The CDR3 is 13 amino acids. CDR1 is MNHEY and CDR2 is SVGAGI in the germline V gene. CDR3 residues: CASSYSSVSAQFF. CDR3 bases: TGTGCCAGCAGTTACTCCTCGGTTTCGGCGCAGTTCTTC.

This CDR3 reads CASSLGRERREQYF. Written as DNA, the CDR3 is TGTGCCAGCAGTTTGGGCCGGGAACGTCGCGAGCAGTACTTC. The chain couples TRBV27 to TRBJ2-7, with D possibly TRBD2 on 5 matching bases. V was pared by 3 bases and J by 6 bases, with 15 bases between. This CDR3 spans 14 amino acids. Germline assignment: CDR1 MNHEY and CDR2 SMNVEV (reference sequence).

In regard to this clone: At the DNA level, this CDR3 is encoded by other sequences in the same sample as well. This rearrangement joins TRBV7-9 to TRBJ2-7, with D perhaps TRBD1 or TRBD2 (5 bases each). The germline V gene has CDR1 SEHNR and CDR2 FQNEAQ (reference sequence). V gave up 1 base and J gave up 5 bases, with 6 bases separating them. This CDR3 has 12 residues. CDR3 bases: TGTGCCAGCAGCTTAGGAGGGGACGAGCAGTACTTC. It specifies CASSLGGDEQYF. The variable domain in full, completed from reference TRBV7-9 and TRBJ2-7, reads DTGVSQNPRHKITKRGQNVTFRCDPISEHNRLYWYRQTLGQGPEFLTYFQNEAQLEKSRLLSDRFSAERPKGSFSTLEIQRTEQGDSAMYLCASSLGGDEQYFGPGTRLTVT.

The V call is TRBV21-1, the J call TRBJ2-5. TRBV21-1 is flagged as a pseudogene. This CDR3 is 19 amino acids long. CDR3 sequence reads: CASSKERIRSGAGIQTQYF. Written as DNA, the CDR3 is TGTGCCAGCAGCAAAGAGAGAATCCGATCCGGGGCAGGGATTCAGACCCAGTACTTC.

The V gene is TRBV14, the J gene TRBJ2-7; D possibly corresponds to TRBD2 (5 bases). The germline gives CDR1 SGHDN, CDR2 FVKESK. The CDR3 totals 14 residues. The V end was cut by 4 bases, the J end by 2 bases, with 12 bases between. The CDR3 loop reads CASSLGWGAYEQYF. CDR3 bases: TGTGCCAGCAGCCTAGGATGGGGAGCCTACGAGCAGTACTTC.

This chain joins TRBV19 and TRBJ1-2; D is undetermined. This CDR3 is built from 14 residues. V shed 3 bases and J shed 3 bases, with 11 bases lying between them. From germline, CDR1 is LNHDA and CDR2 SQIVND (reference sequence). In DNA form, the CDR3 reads TGTGCCAGTAGTATTGTTTCCACAGACTATGGCTACACCTTC. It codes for CASSIVSTDYGYTF.

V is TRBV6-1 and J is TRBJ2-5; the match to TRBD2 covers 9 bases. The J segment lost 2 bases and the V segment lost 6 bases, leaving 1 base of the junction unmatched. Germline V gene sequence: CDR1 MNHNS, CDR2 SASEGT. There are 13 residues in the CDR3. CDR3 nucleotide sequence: TGTGCCAGCAGAGGACTAGCGCAAGAGACCCAGTACTTC. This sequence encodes CASRGLAQETQYF.

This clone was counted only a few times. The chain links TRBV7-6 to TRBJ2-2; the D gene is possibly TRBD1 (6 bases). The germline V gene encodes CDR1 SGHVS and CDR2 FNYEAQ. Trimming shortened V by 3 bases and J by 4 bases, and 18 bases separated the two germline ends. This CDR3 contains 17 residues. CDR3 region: CASSFSRGQGGTGELFF. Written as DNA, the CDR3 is TGTGCCAGCAGCTTTTCCAGGGGACAAGGGGGCACCGGGGAGCTGTTTTTT.

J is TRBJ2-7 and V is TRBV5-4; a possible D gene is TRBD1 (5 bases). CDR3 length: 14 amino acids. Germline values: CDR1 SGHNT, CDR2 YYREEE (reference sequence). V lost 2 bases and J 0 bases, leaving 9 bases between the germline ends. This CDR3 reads CASSFKGNSYEQYF. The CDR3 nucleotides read TGTGCCAGCAGCTTCAAGGGGAACTCCTACGAGCAGTACTTC.

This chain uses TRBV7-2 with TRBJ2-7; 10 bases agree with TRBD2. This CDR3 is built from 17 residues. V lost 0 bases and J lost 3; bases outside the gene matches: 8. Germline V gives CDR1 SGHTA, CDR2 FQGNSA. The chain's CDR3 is CASSLAQRAGGYYEQYF. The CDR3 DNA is TGTGCCAGCAGCTTAGCGCAAAGAGCGGGAGGGTACTACGAGCAGTACTTC. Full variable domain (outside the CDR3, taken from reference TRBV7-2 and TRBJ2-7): GAGVSQSPSNKVTEKGKDVELRCDPISGHTALYWYRQSLGQGLEFLIYFQGNSAPDKSGLPSDRFSAERTGGSVSTLTIQRTQQEDSAVYLCASSLAQRAGGYYEQYFGPGTRLTVT.

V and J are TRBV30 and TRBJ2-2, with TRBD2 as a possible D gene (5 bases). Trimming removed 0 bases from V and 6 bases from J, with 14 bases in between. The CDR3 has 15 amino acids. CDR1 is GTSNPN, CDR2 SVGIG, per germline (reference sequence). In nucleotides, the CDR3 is TGTGCCTGGAGTGTGGGAGTCCCCCTTTCCGGGGAGCTGTTTTTT. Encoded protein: CAWSVGVPLSGELFF.

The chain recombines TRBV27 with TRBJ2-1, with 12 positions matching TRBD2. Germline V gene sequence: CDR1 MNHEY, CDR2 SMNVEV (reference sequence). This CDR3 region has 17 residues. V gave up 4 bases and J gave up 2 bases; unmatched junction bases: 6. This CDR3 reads CASSSGLAGSTYNEQFF. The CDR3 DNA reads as TGTGCCAGCAGTTCTGGACTAGCGGGATCAACCTACAATGAGCAGTTCTTC.

The CDR3 spells CASSSLAGVGDTQYF. The CDR3 bases are TGTGCCAGCAGCTCCCTAGCGGGAGTCGGGGATACGCAGTATTTT. The rearrangement links TRBV7-8 to TRBJ2-3, with 10 bases lining up with TRBD2. The ends lost 4 bases at V and 6 bases at J; junction bases unmatched: 7. Germline loops: CDR1 SGHVS, CDR2 FQNEAQ. This CDR3 is 15 amino acids long.

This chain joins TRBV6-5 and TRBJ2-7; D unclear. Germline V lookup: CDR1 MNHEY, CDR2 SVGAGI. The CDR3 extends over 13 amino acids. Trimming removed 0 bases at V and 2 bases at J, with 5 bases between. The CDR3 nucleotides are TGTGCCAGCAGTTACTCGAACACCTACGAGCAGTACTTC. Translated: CASSYSNTYEQYF.

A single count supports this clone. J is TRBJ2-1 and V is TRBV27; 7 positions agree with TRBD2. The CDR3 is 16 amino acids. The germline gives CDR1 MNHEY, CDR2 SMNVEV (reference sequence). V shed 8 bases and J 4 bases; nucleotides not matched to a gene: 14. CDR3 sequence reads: CASHASGSSGYNEQFF. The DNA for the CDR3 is TGTGCCAGCCATGCTTCCGGGTCTAGCGGATACAATGAGCAGTTCTTC.

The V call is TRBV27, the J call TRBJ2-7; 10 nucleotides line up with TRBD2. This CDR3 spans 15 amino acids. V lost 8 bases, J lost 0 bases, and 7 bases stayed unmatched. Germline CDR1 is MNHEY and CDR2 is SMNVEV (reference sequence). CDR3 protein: CASSYGTSVSYEQYF. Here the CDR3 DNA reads TGTGCCAGCTCCTACGGGACTAGCGTCTCCTACGAGCAGTACTTC.